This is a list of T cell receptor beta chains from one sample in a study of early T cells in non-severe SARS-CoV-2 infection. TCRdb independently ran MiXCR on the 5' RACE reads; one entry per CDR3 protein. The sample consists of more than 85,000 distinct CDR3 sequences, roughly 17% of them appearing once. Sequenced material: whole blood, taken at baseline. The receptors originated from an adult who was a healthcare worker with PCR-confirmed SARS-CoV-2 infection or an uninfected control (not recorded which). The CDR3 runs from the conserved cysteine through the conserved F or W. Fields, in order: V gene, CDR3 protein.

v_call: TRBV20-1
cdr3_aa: CSARDRTGANYGYTF

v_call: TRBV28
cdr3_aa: CASSSSGSEQYF

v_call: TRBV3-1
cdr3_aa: CASSQGRYSGANVLTF

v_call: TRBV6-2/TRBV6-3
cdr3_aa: CASSVAGTYGYTF

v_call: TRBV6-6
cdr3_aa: CASNLNTEAFF

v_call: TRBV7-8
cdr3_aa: CASSFGSGSYGELFF

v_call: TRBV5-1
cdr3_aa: CASSEQETQYF

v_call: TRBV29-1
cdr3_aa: CSVGTLGQPQHF

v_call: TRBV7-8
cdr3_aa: CASSLARTGDGYTF

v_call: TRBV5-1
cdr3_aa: CASSLASVTDTQYF

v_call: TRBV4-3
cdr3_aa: CASSQDTRSYEQYF

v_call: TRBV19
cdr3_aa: CASIAKETQYF

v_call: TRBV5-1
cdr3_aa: CASSVDPRNYGYTF

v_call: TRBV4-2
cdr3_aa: CASSQDLAGGGETQYF

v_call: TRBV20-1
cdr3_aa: CSARPQGSSPDTQYF

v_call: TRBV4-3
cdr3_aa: CASSPRTSGTLNNEQFF

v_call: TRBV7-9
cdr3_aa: CAYESDTEAFF

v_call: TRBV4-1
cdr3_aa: CASSQGSQPSYGYTF

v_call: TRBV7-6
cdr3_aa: CASSKTAAGTSGRGTQYF

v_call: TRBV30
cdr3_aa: CASTKTADTQYF

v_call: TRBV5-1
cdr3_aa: CASSLGTGLSEAFF

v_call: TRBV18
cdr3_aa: CASSPTSDSYEQYF

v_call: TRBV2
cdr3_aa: CASSESQGGDTQYF

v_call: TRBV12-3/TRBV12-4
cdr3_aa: CASSRGGLYGYTF

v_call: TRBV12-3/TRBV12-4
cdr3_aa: CASSSGTSGSDEQFF

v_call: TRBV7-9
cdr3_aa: CASSLHPGEAGELFF

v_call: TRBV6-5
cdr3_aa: CASSTGQLGETQYF

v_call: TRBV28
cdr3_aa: CASSPLSVVPEFF

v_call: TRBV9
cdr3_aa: CASSVSGRRDEQFF

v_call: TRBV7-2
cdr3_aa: CASSSGLAAGEQYF

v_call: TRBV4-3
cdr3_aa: CASSQDRTGGIRYEQYF

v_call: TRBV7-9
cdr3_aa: CASSQELSNQPQHF

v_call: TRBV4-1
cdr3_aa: CASSQGTGPTLAGNTIYF

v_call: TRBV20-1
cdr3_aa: CSARDLKTEGGRTEAFF

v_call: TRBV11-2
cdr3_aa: CASSPGPKRDRSYEQYF

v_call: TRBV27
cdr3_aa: CATSPLADFNEQFF

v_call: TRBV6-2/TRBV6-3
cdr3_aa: CASSLLYSYNEQFF

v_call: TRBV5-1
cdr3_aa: CASSPGIGETQYF

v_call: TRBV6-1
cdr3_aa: CASSQGQNTDTQYF

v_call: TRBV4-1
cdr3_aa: CASSGSSGFSYNEQFF

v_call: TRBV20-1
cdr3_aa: CSALAADGLFF

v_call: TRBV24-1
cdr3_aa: CATSGGQATDTQYF

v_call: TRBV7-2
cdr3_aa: CASSLALMTSTDTQYF

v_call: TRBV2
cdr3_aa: CASSDVGSTEAFF

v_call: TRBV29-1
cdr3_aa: CSVALQSTGEKLFF

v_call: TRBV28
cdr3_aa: CATTSGSVADTQYF

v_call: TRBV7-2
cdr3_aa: CASRLYGGELFF

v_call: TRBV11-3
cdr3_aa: CASSQRETGYNEQFF

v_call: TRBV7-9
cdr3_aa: CASSLALFGNTIYF

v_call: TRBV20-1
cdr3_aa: CSVKVGLNQPQHF

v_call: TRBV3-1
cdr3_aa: CASSPLRRQVGSYNEQFF

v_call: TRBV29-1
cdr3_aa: CSVEMGSSGEQYF

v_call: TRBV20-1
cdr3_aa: CSAGVRDTTFTDTQYF

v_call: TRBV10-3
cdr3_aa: CAISESFLAGGPGTQYF

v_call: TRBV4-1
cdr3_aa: CASSQETLADNEQFF

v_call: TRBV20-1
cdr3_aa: CSARRASGETQYF

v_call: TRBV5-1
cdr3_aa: CASSSELNTYEQYF

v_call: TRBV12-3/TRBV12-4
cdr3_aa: CASRQTSGSGTQYF

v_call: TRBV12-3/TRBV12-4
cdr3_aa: CASSPGQYVYEQYF

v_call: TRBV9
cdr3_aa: CASSVGLASNNEQFF